The next 29 T cell receptor beta chains were all read from a single sample in a study of T cell repertoires in cytomegalovirus infection. TCRdb used MiXCR to reprocess the reads, holding one entry per CDR3 protein. This table has about 320,000 distinct CDR3 sequences, more than 8% appearing once. The sequenced material came from PBMCs. The receptor source for this set is a human donor in good health (CMV status not recorded). Some clones in this sample may be carry-over from other donors' samples.

In this sample, this clonotype turned up many times. The rearrangement uses TRBV7-2 and TRBJ1-1, with D possibly matching TRBD1 (5 bases). The V and J ends lost 0 bases and 9 bases respectively, with 14 bases between them. Germline V gene sequence: CDR1 SGHTA, CDR2 FQGNSA. The CDR3 runs 14 residues. CDR3 nucleotide sequence: TGTGCCAGCAGCTTAGCCTTTGAGGGGAGCAAAGCTTTCTTT. This translates into CASSLAFEGSKAFF. Complete variable domain (other parts from reference TRBV7-2 and TRBJ1-1): GAGVSQSPSNKVTEKGKDVELRCDPISGHTALYWYRQSLGQGLEFLIYFQGNSAPDKSGLPSDRFSAERTGGSVSTLTIQRTQQEDSAVYLCASSLAFEGSKAFFGQGTRLTVV.

The chain uses TRBV7-2 and TRBJ2-7; 8 bases fit TRBD2. Germline V gene sequence: CDR1 SGHTA, CDR2 FQGNSA. This CDR3 contains 12 residues. With V trimmed by 1 base and J by 12 bases, 5 bases remained unmatched. This chain's CDR3 is CASSLVSGGWYF. For the CDR3, the DNA is TGTGCCAGCAGCTTAGTAAGCGGGGGATGGTACTTC.

Many counts were recorded for this clonotype. The V call is TRBV7-2, the J call TRBJ2-1; no reliable D call. Germline CDR1 and CDR2: SGHTA and FQGNSA. The CDR3 totals 14 residues. Between the trimmed V and J ends, which lost 1 base and 5 bases, there was a span of 9 bases. The CDR3 DNA follows: TGTGCCAGCAGCTTAGGGTGGGCTAACAATGAGCAGTTCTTC. It encodes CASSLGWANNEQFF. The complete variable domain, with remaining parts taken from reference TRBV7-2 and TRBJ2-1, reads GAGVSQSPSNKVTEKGKDVELRCDPISGHTALYWYRQSLGQGLEFLIYFQGNSAPDKSGLPSDRFSAERTGGSVSTLTIQRTQQEDSAVYLCASSLGWANNEQFFGPGTRLTVL.

This clonotype was recorded at least ten times. The chain combines TRBV19 with TRBJ2-4, with D unresolved. The CDR3 runs to 14 residues. Between the trimmed V and J ends, which lost 3 bases and 3 bases, there was a span of 9 bases. Germline CDR1 is LNHDA and CDR2 is SQIVND (reference sequence). CDR3 nucleotides: TGTGCCAGTAGTATGCAATGGGGCAAAAACATTCAGTACTTC. This sequence encodes CASSMQWGKNIQYF.

This clonotype was picked up many times. This chain uses TRBV7-9 with TRBJ2-2; TRBD2 matches at 12 bases. The CDR3 length is 15 residues. V dropped 5 bases and J dropped 15; count of bases not matched to a gene: 13. Per the germline V gene, CDR1 is SEHNR and CDR2 is FQNEAQ (reference sequence). The CDR3 reads CASSTWTSGNQEMFF. The CDR3 DNA follows: TGTGCCAGCAGCACGTGGACTAGCGGGAATCAGGAAATGTTTTTT.

This clonotype occurred many times. The chain employs TRBV28 and TRBJ2-7, with 10 positions matching TRBD2. Germline V lookup: CDR1 MDHEN, CDR2 SYDVKM. The CDR3 is 14 residues long. Trimming at V came to 6 bases and at J to 6 bases, leaving 8 bases not matched to a gene. The CDR3 coding sequence is TGTGCCAGCAGGAATAGCGGGGGGTCGGGCGAGCAGTACTTC. Protein sequence: CASRNSGGSGEQYF. The complete variable domain, with remaining parts taken from reference TRBV28 and TRBJ2-7, reads DVKVTQSSRYLVKRTGEKVFLECVQDMDHENMFWYRQDPGLGLRLIYFSYDVKMKEKGDIPEGYSVSREKKERFSLILESASTNQTSMYLCASRNSGGSGEQYFGPGTRLTVT.

The chain links TRBV7-6 to TRBJ2-5; no clear D gene. The CDR3 length is 15 residues. Deletions cut 4 bases from V and 3 bases from J, with 15 bases between. CDR1 is SGHVS and CDR2 is FNYEAQ in the germline V gene. This CDR3 reads CASSSGAMAEETQYF. The CDR3 DNA reads as TGTGCCAGCAGCTCCGGCGCCATGGCAGAAGAGACCCAGTACTTC. Full variable domain (outside the CDR3, taken from reference TRBV7-6 and TRBJ2-5): GAGVSQSPRYKVTKRGQDVALRCDPISGHVSLYWYRQALGQGPEFLTYFNYEAQQDKSGLPNDRFSAERPEGSISTLTIQRTEQRDSAMYRCASSSGAMAEETQYFGPGTRLLVL.

This clonotype was recorded at least ten times. The CDR3 DNA is TGTGCCAGCAGCTCCGTGTGGGACTACGAGCAGTACTTC. The encoded protein is CASSSVWDYEQYF. The chain is built from TRBV7-9 and TRBJ2-7; D unclear. Trimming took 4 bases from V and 3 from J, leaving 10 bases between them. The CDR3 is 13 amino acids. CDR1 and CDR2 from the germline V gene are SEHNR and FQNEAQ (reference sequence).

This clonotype was seen only a few times. The chain links TRBV6-5 to TRBJ2-1; 12 bases align to TRBD2. Germline V lookup: CDR1 MNHEY, CDR2 SVGAGI. This CDR3 contains 15 residues. V lost 5 bases and J lost 12; bases outside the gene matches: 11. Here the CDR3 reads CASSPLAGGPGRQFF. The CDR3 nucleotides read TGTGCCAGCAGTCCCCTAGCGGGAGGGCCCGGTAGGCAGTTCTTC.

This clonotype was recorded a few times. J is TRBJ1-1 and V is TRBV9; D gene uncertain. The CDR3 has 15 amino acids. Between the trimmed V and J ends, which lost 2 bases and 4 bases, there was a span of 15 bases. Germline CDR1 is SGDLS and CDR2 is YYNGEE. Here the CDR3 reads CASSVGQDLRTEAFF. For the CDR3, the DNA is TGTGCCAGCAGCGTTGGGCAGGACCTGCGCACTGAAGCTTTCTTT. Variable domain in full (rest from reference TRBV9 and TRBJ1-1): DSGVTQTPKHLITATGQRVTLRCSPRSGDLSVYWYQQSLDQGLQFLIQYYNGEERAKGNILERFSAQQFPDLHSELNLSSLELGDSALYFCASSVGQDLRTEAFFGQGTRLTVV.

The table lists this clonotype with many counts. This sequence joins TRBV20-1 and TRBJ1-1; maybe TRBD1 (6 bases). V gave up 2 bases and J gave up 6 bases, with 19 bases separating them. Per germline, CDR1 DFQATT and CDR2 SNEGSKA (reference sequence). The CDR3 loop spans 15 amino acids. CDR3 protein: CSARKGARGESEAFF. Written as DNA, the CDR3 is TGCAGTGCTAGAAAGGGTGCCAGGGGAGAATCTGAAGCTTTCTTT.

Many counts were recorded for this clonotype. This rearrangement joins TRBV11-2 to TRBJ2-4; 11 bases line up with TRBD2. J lost 7 bases, V lost 6 bases, and 8 bases had no gene match. Germline V gives CDR1 SGHAT, CDR2 FQNNGV. CDR3 length: 15 amino acids. The CDR3 DNA follows: TGTGCCAGCAGATCGGTAGCGGGAGGGGGGAACATTCAGTACTTC. Protein sequence: CASRSVAGGGNIQYF.

The J gene is TRBJ2-3, the V gene TRBV6-6; 7 bases are shared with TRBD2. Germline V gene data show CDR1 as MNHNY and CDR2 as SVGAGI (reference sequence). The junction had 12 bases not matched to a gene; V was cut back by 1 base and J by 2 bases. The CDR3 is 18 residues long. The CDR3: CASSYLRASGELTDTQYF. In DNA, the CDR3 is TGTGCCAGCAGTTACTTACGGGCCAGCGGGGAACTCACAGATACGCAGTATTTT.

A few counts support this clonotype. The chain carries TRBV10-3 and TRBJ1-1; 7 bases are a match to TRBD1. Per germline, CDR1 ENHRY and CDR2 SYGVKD. V gave up 10 bases and J gave up 2 bases; unmatched junction bases: 7. CDR3 length: 13 residues. CDR3 nucleotides: TGTGCCACCTTAGGACAGGTTAACACTGAAGCTTTCTTT. Its translation is CATLGQVNTEAFF.

The V call is TRBV4-1, the J call TRBJ2-2; 8 positions agree with TRBD1. V trimming: 4 bases; J trimming: 7 bases; junction bases outside the gene matches: 14. Germline V gene data show CDR1 as MGHRA and CDR2 as YSYEKL. CDR3 length equals 17 residues. The CDR3 DNA follows: TGCGCCAGCAGCCCGAAGTCACAGGGGGGTGTTCGCGGGGAGCTGTTTTTT. This translates into CASSPKSQGGVRGELFF.

At least ten counts were recorded for this clonotype. This rearrangement joins TRBV7-8 to TRBJ2-7, with 12 bases identical to TRBD2. The length of the CDR3 is 14 residues. The junction had 2 bases not matched to a gene; V was cut back by 5 bases and J by 3 bases. The germline V gene encodes CDR1 SGHVS and CDR2 FQNEAQ. The CDR3 sequence: CASSETSGGYEQYF. CDR3 DNA: TGTGCCAGCAGCGAGACTAGCGGGGGCTACGAGCAGTACTTC.

The chain links TRBV9 to TRBJ1-2; D might be TRBD1 (6 bases). The CDR3 is 14 residues long. The V gene lost 3 bases and the J gene lost 8 bases, with 17 bases spanning the gap. The germline gives CDR1 SGDLS, CDR2 YYNGEE. Here the CDR3 reads CASSGDPYREGYTF. The CDR3 coding sequence is TGTGCCAGCAGCGGCGATCCTTACAGGGAGGGCTACACCTTC.

This clonotype was detected only a few times. This chain joins TRBV12-5 and TRBJ2-5; 7 positions agree with TRBD1. With V trimmed by 9 bases and J by 4 bases, 5 bases remained unmatched. The CDR3 contains 12 residues. Germline V gives CDR1 LGHNT, CDR2 FRNRAP. CDR3 loop: CASRGNGETQYF. In nucleotides, the CDR3 is TGTGCTAGCAGGGGGAACGGAGAGACCCAGTACTTC.

In the case of this clonotype: A much more abundant neighbour one base away suggests this may be a read error. The V gene is TRBV7-2, the J gene TRBJ2-1, with D perhaps matching TRBD2 (6 bases). The CDR3 has 15 amino acids. Germline V lookup: CDR1 SGHTA, CDR2 FQGNSA. The CDR3 DNA follows: TGTGCCAGCAGCTTATCAACTAGCAGCTACAATGAGCAGCTCTTC. Its translation is CASSLSTSSYNEQLF. Supplemented by reference TRBV7-2 and TRBJ2-1, the full variable domain reads GAGVSQSPSNKVTEKGKDVELRCDPISGHTALYWYRQSLGQGLEFLIYFQGNSAPDKSGLPSDRFSAERTGGSVSTLTIQRTQQEDSAVYLCASSLSTSSYNEQLFGPGTRLTVL.

This clonotype was seen only a few times. The chain uses TRBV5-1 and TRBJ1-1; 7 nucleotides match TRBD1. V lost 6 bases to trimming and J lost 0 bases; unmatched junction nucleotides: 5. CDR1 is SGHRS and CDR2 is YFSETQ in the germline V gene. The CDR3 runs 14 residues. The CDR3 loop reads CASKGTVVNTEAFF. Here the CDR3 DNA reads TGCGCCAGCAAAGGGACAGTAGTGAACACTGAAGCTTTCTTT.

V gene TRBV6-1 combines with J gene TRBJ1-5; D unresolved. CDR1 is MNHNS, CDR2 SASEGT, per germline. This CDR3 has 15 amino acids. Deletions cut 4 bases from V and 0 bases from J, with 10 bases between. This CDR3 is CASSVGPYSNQPQHF. CDR3 nucleotide sequence: TGTGCCAGCAGTGTAGGTCCCTATAGCAATCAGCCCCAGCATTTT.

The table lists this clonotype with a few counts. This chain connects TRBV7-9 to TRBJ2-1; D is ambiguous. The V end lost 5 bases, the J end lost 15 bases, and 14 bases lay between the germline ends. Germline CDR1 is SEHNR and CDR2 is FQNEAQ (reference sequence). The CDR3 loop spans 11 amino acids. CDR3 sequence reads: CASSTDPIWFF. The CDR3 DNA sequence: TGTGCCAGCAGCACGGACCCAATTTGGTTCTTC. Using reference TRBV7-9 and TRBJ2-1 for the parts outside the CDR3, the full variable domain is DTGVSQNPRHKITKRGQNVTFRCDPISEHNRLYWYRQTLGQGPEFLTYFQNEAQLEKSRLLSDRFSAERPKGSFSTLEIQRTEQGDSAMYLCASSTDPIWFFGPGTRLTVL.

The table lists this clonotype with many counts. The rearrangement uses TRBV6-5 and TRBJ2-5; 9 nucleotides align to TRBD1. V dropped 4 bases and J dropped 6; count of bases not matched to a gene: 6. The CDR3 totals 14 residues. CDR1 is MNHEY and CDR2 is SVGAGI in the germline V gene. In nucleotides, the CDR3 is TGTGCCAGCAGTTCACAGGGGGCTGTGAAGACCCAGTACTTC. Encoded protein: CASSSQGAVKTQYF.

This clonotype was detected many times. The chain carries TRBV7-9 and TRBJ2-7; 9 nucleotides line up with TRBD2. The germline V gene encodes CDR1 SEHNR and CDR2 FQNEAQ (reference sequence). The CDR3 is 15 residues long. V lost 5 bases, J lost 3 bases, and 8 bases stayed unmatched. This CDR3 reads CASSPWVTSGYEQYF. CDR3 nucleotide sequence: TGTGCCAGCAGCCCGTGGGTGACTAGCGGCTACGAGCAGTACTTC.

This clonotype has only a few counts. The V and J genes are TRBV5-5 and TRBJ2-7, with TRBD1 matching 8 bases. The CDR3 sequence is 15 residues long. From germline, CDR1 is SGHKS and CDR2 YYEKEE (reference sequence). V was pared by 4 bases and J by 4 bases, with 10 bases of the junction left unmatched. The CDR3 sequence: CASSTTGTGRYEQYF. The CDR3 coding sequence is TGTGCCAGCAGCACAACCGGGACAGGACGTTACGAGCAGTACTTC.

This clonotype has at least ten counts. The V and J genes are TRBV28 and TRBJ1-2, with 8 nucleotides matching TRBD1. Germline V gene sequence: CDR1 MDHEN, CDR2 SYDVKM. The CDR3 runs 15 residues. Unmatched junction bases numbered 8, after V lost 4 bases and J lost 4 bases. The CDR3 loop is CASSSRQGRGYGYTF. The CDR3 DNA follows: TGTGCCAGCAGTTCACGACAGGGGCGCGGCTATGGCTACACCTTC.

This clonotype came up a few times. This chain links TRBV11-2 with TRBJ2-7; 7 bases fit TRBD1. This CDR3 has 15 residues. V was clipped by 7 bases and J by 0 bases; unmatched bases: 9. Germline V lookup: CDR1 SGHAT, CDR2 FQNNGV. The CDR3 DNA reads as TGTGCCAGCACCCAGGGGGACCTGAGCTCCTACGAGCAGTACTTC. Its protein product is CASTQGDLSSYEQYF.

Only a few counts were recorded for this clonotype. A read error may explain this, as a much larger clone is one base away. This chain uses TRBV7-2 with TRBJ1-5; D ambiguous. The ends were cut back, 0 bases at V and 0 bases at J, with 6 bases in the middle. CDR1 is SGHTA and CDR2 is FQGNSA in the germline V gene. This CDR3 region has 15 residues. CDR3: CASSLARGSNQPQHF. The DNA for the CDR3 is TGTGCCAGCAGCTTAGCGCGGGGTAGCAATCAGCCCCAGCATTTT. Using reference TRBV7-2 and TRBJ1-5 for the parts outside the CDR3, the full variable domain is GAGVSQSPSNKVTEKGKDVELRCDPISGHTALYWYRQSLGQGLEFLIYFQGNSAPDKSGLPSDRFSAERTGGSVSTLTIQRTQQEDSAVYLCASSLARGSNQPQHFGDGTRLSIL.

This clonotype was seen at least ten times. This chain connects TRBV7-2 to TRBJ2-1; possibly TRBD1 for D (6 bases). Germline V gives CDR1 SGHTA, CDR2 FQGNSA. This CDR3 has 17 residues. V was trimmed by 3 bases and J by 0 bases, leaving 15 bases between them. The CDR3 nucleotides read TGTGCCAGCAGCTTCAGGGGCCCTACGAGCTCCTACAATGAGCAGTTCTTC. Its translation: CASSFRGPTSSYNEQFF.